This TCR beta chain was recorded in a study of vaccination and CD4 T cells after COVID-19. The Oncomine TCR Beta short-read assay was what sequenced the DNA obtained from cultured CD4+ T cells. One entry per CDR3 protein, called by TCRdb with MiXCR from the PCR reads. The sample carries roughly 20,000 distinct CDR3 sequences, roughly 55% recorded once. This clonotype was counted a few times. Its antigen remains unidentified. The V gene end was trimmed by 2 bases and the J gene end by 5 bases; junction bases not matched to a gene: 7. Germline CDR1 is MNHEY and CDR2 is SVGEGT. This CDR3 spans 15 amino acids. Treatment described: roughly 10-day PBMC culture with coronavirus spike peptide pools or control peptides (ViraFEST assay).

This TCR was recovered from a human donor who had recovered from COVID-19. The chain joins TRBV6-2 or TRBV6-3 to TRBJ2-5, with 8 bases fitting TRBD1. Here the sequenced sample was CD4+ T cells from blood, cultured in vitro, taken before SARS-CoV-2 vaccination. CDR3 sequence reads: CASSYIRGRRETQYF. CDR3 nucleotide sequence: TGTGCCAGCAGTTACATCAGGGGGCGGAGGGAGACCCAGTACTTC.